This paragraph covers one TCR beta chain sequence. Its binding antigen is unknown. The sample holds no much larger clone one base away, and base qualities are not on file. This specimen belongs to a study of blood T cells in healthy people across ages (dated by TCRdb to the mid-2010s). At the level of the whole study: In model experiments, roughly one uniquely barcoded TCR beta cDNA molecule per two T cells was captured by template switching. The donors were divided into four age groups: young (average approximately 16 years), middle-aged (approximately 39), aged (roughly 66) and long-lived (nearly 85). The study measured age-related changes in TCR beta repertoire diversity using deep sequencing normalized with unique cDNA molecular identifiers. For two donors (one aged 18 to 29 and one aged 80 or older), the study analyzed two additional independent replicas of 1 million unique cDNA reads from the same blood draw. To avoid experimental bias, donors of different ages were randomly spread across the sequencing lanes.

The library was obtained by 5' RACE. The listed sequencing device is Illumina HiSeq 2500. A second PCR of roughly 7 to 11 cycles was performed with a sample-barcoded 5' primer and a J-beta primer mix. Each TCR beta cDNA molecule received a unique molecular identifier from a template-switch 5' adaptor carrying 12 random nucleotides. Each sample yielded at least 2.5 million CDR3-containing paired-end reads. First-strand cDNA was synthesized from all RNA with the Mint cDNA synthesis kit, primed by a TRBC-specific oligonucleotide. Following uracil-DNA glycosylase treatment, a first 18-cycle PCR with universal primers M1SS and BC2_uni_R was performed on all cDNA. From the authors' description of their analysis: For normalization, 1 million high-quality reads were randomly selected from each sample, with every read carrying a distinct molecular identifier. Instead of being binned into consensus sequences, reads with shared molecular identifiers were discarded. MiTCR, run with a Q25 quality threshold and the strictest error-elimination algorithm, handled CDR3 identification, clonotype clustering and error correction. Lower-bound total TCR beta diversity was estimated with a nonparametric unseen species model using Euler transformation. Starting from the raw public reads, TCRdb applied fastp trimming at Q25, assembled clones with MiXCR and retained in-frame beta chains. Each entry merges the rows of one CDR3 protein and shows their most common DNA and genes. The V and J calls, along with clone size, are taken from TCRdb and not from the paper's own processing. This sample holds just over 1 million distinct CDR3 sequences; more than 35% were observed only once. 18% of the sample belongs to the ten largest clones.

The donors were 40 or so Caucasian individuals from Russia, aged roughly 6 to 100 years, who were systemically healthy. Ten milliliters of peripheral blood were drawn from each donor into EDTA-treated Vacutainer tubes. Ficoll-Paque density-gradient centrifugation was used to isolate PBMCs, with at least 6 million per sample. Trizol reagent was used to extract total RNA from PBMCs, with at least 6 micrograms per sample. The percentages of naive CD45RAhigh/CD27high T cells were determined by flow cytometry on a PBMC aliquot from every donor. V loses 0 bases at its end and J loses 7 bases; junction bases beyond the gene matches: 11. For CDR1 and CDR2, the germline V gene lists SQVTM and ANQGSEA. The CDR3, cysteine through phenylalanine, is 15 amino acids long. CDR3 DNA is the only sequence kept; it has 45 bases, read in frame from the first base. The paper as a whole reports these results and caveats: Since profiling was done on bulk unsorted PBMCs, naive and antigen-experienced compartments could not be conclusively compared. Compared with the aged group, the long-lived group had more naive CD4+ T cells, fewer expanded clones and increased TCR diversity, suggesting age selection. Because donor CMV infection status was unknown, age-related changes in expanded clonotypes were potentially confounded. There was a strong correlation between observed TCR beta diversity and the percentage of naive T cells measured by flow cytometry. As age increased, observed TCR beta diversity per million T cells dropped in a roughly linear way, and a significant reduction was already evident by age about 40. Estimates of total diversity based on one million sequenced T cells were regarded as lower bounds and as underestimates.

The material sequenced was blood. In this chain, TRBV29-1 is recombined with TRBJ2-5; 7 of the junction bases match TRBD1. This receptor was obtained from a woman aged 55-70 years in good health. The sequenced DNA is TGCAGCGTTGAAGATCGGGCAGGGGGAGTAGGGACCCAGTACTTC. This gives the protein CSVEDRAGGVGTQYF.